This TCR beta chain is drawn from a study of cytomegalovirus exposure and HLA in healthy donors. Amplification used 60 Vbeta primers and 13 Jbeta primers. The method was immunoSEQ multiplex PCR; TCRdb's version includes in-frame clones alone and lacks a portion of them. Recorded for this sample: 60,000 to 75,000 clones. General study findings and limits: TCR beta sequences reportedly predicted the HLA-A and HLA-B alleles of most subjects accurately. TCR beta chain V- and J-gene trimming was linked, in a later analysis, to a missense variant in DCLRE1C. More clonal expansion characterized HLA-associated TCR beta chains than equally common others in a later analysis.

Between the trimmed V and J ends, which lost 4 bases and 2 bases, there was a span of 11 bases. Germline CDR1 and CDR2: SGHRS and YFSETQ. The CDR3 sequence is 14 residues long. As regards this clone: The antigen is not known.

Sequenced input: PBMCs. V usage is TRBV5-1 and J usage is TRBJ2-3, with D perhaps matching TRBD1 (5 bases). This TCR was sampled from a woman between 25 and 40 years old in good health and CMV-seronegative. The CDR3 spells CASSLRQSTDTQYF. The CDR3 DNA follows: TGCGCCAGCAGCCTTCGACAGTCCACAGATACGCAGTATTTT.